A single sample gave rise to the 7 T cell receptor beta chains below, sequenced in a study of blood T cell repertoires in COVID-19. Some clones are missing from TCRdb's copy, which holds only in-frame ones; the method was immunoSEQ multiplex PCR. Seen here are 65,000 to 80,000 clones, about 90% observed once, and the top ten hold about 5.3%. The sequencing sample was made of peripheral blood. These receptors came from a man aged 45-65 years with active COVID-19.

The chain uses TRBV30 and TRBJ2-7; TRBD2 matches 9 bases. Germline-derived CDR1 and CDR2 are GTSNPN and SVGIG (reference sequence). CDR3 length: 15 residues. Unmatched junction bases numbered 12, after V lost 7 bases and J lost 2 bases. CDR3 DNA sequence: TGTGCCTTCAGAGGGTCTAGCGGGGAAGCCTACGAGCAGTACTTC. Protein product: CAFRGSSGEAYEQYF.

J is TRBJ2-6 and V is TRBV21-1; TRBD2, as called in the table, went unchecked against the DNA. TRBV21-1 is a recognized pseudogene. CDR3 size: 17 residues. The CDR3 is CASSKPAASSGANVLTF. The CDR3 nucleotides are TGTGCCAGCAGCAAACCAGCGGCGAGCTCTGGGGCCAACGTCCTGACTTTC.

This chain links TRBV19 with TRBJ2-3; no clear D gene. The CDR3 contains 14 residues. CDR1 is LNHDA, CDR2 SQIVND, per germline (reference sequence). Trimming shortened V by 6 bases and J by 3 bases, and 13 bases separated the two germline ends. The CDR3, as DNA: TGTGCCAGTAGCTTTCGGGTTCCTACAGATACGCAGTATTTT. It codes for CASSFRVPTDTQYF.

J is TRBJ2-3 and V is TRBV7-2; TRBD1 agrees at 11 bases. V trimming: 4 bases; J trimming: 5 bases; junction bases outside the gene matches: 11. Germline CDR1 is SGHTA and CDR2 is FQGNSA. CDR3 size: 17 residues. Here the CDR3 reads CASSSGRDRGEIDTQYF. CDR3 bases: TGTGCCAGCAGCTCCGGCCGGGACAGGGGGGAGATAGATACGCAGTATTTT.

This chain joins TRBV27 and TRBJ1-5; 8 nucleotides align to TRBD1. J lost 0 bases, V lost 5 bases, and 6 bases had no gene match. Germline loops: CDR1 MNHEY, CDR2 SMNVEV (reference sequence). This CDR3 contains 16 residues. The CDR3 nucleotides read TGTGCCAGCAGTCCCCTCGACAGGGGTAGCAATCAGCCCCAGCATTTT. Its protein is CASSPLDRGSNQPQHF.

Only one count was recorded for this clone. This chain links TRBV5-6 with TRBJ1-5; 11 bases agree with TRBD1. The germline gives CDR1 SGHDT, CDR2 YYEEEE. V dropped 7 bases and J dropped 6; count of bases not matched to a gene: 6. The CDR3 has 14 amino acids. In DNA, the CDR3 is TGTGCCAGCCACGGACAGGGGGCAGGTCAGCCCCAGCATTTT. The encoded protein is CASHGQGAGQPQHF.

In its sample, this clone was seen once. The chain couples TRBV5-1 to TRBJ1-6; maybe TRBD1 (6 bases). The length of the CDR3 is 15 residues. CDR1 and CDR2 from the germline V gene are SGHRS and YFSETQ. V was cut by 0 bases and J by 9 bases, with 13 bases left in between. CDR3 nucleotide sequence: TGCGCCAGCAGCTTGGCCAGGGGAGGGAGTTCACCCCTCCACTTT. This translates into CASSLARGGSSPLHF.